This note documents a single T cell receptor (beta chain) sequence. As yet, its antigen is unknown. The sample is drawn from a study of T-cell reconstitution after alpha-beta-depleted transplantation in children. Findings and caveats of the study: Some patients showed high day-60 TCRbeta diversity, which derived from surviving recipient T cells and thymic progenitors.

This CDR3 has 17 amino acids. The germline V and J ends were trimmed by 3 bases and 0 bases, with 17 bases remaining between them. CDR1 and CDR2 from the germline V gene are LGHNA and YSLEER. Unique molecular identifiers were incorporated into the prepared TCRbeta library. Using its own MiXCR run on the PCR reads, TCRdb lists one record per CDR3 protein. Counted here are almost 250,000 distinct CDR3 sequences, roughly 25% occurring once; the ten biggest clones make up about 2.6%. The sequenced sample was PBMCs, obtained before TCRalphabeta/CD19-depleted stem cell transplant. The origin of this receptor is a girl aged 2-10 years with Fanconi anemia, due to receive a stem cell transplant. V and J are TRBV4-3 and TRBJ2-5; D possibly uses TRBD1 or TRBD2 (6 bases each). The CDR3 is CASSHLSRGLHQETQYF. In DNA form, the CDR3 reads TGCGCCAGCAGCCACTTATCACGGGGGCTGCACCAAGAGACCCAGTACTTC.